Listed below are T cell receptor beta chains from one sample, sequenced in a study of T cells in localized non-small cell lung cancer. The table came from immunoSEQ multiplex PCR; TCRdb's copy has only in-frame clones and leaves some out. Counted here are just over 70,000 clones, approximately 87% occurring once; the ten biggest clones make up 20% to 25%. The source material was peripheral blood, sampled before any cancer treatment. Receptors originate from a male donor aged 60 or older with stage III squamous cell lung carcinoma. The CDR3 runs from the conserved cysteine through the conserved F or W. D genes are given only for firm matches. Clone size is not always given. Where it is, it says once, few, many or a class for expanded clones.

V gene: TRBV6-5
J gene: TRBJ1-6
CDR3 length: 14
clone size: -
D gene: -
CDR3 DNA: TGTGCCAGCAAAAACGGGCAACCAAATTCACCCCTCCACTTT
CDR3 protein: CASKNGQPNSPLHF

V gene: TRBV7-9
J gene: TRBJ1-2
CDR3 length: 16
clone size: -
D gene: TRBD1
CDR3 DNA: TGTGCCAGCAGCCTCCCCAGGGACAGGGCGAACTATGGCTACACCTTC
CDR3 protein: CASSLPRDRANYGYTF

V gene: TRBV10-3
J gene: TRBJ1-5
CDR3 length: 14
clone size: -
D gene: -
CDR3 DNA: TGTGCCATCAGTGACCACGTTTCCTCCCCGCCCCAGCATTTT
CDR3 protein: CAISDHVSSPPQHF

V gene: TRBV5-1
J gene: TRBJ2-1
CDR3 length: 15
clone size: once
D gene: TRBD2
CDR3 DNA: TGCGCCAGCAGCTTGCTAGCGGGGGGGCCGGGTGAGCAGTTCTTC
CDR3 protein: CASSLLAGGPGEQFF

V gene: TRBV7-8
J gene: TRBJ2-1
CDR3 length: 16
clone size: -
D gene: -
CDR3 DNA: TGTGCCAGCAGCGTAGGGGCGATGGGCAAAGTTCGTGAGCAGTTCTTC
CDR3 protein: CASSVGAMGKVREQFF

V gene: TRBV19
J gene: TRBJ2-3
CDR3 length: 16
clone size: -
D gene: TRBD2
CDR3 DNA: TGTGCCAGTAGTATTCTTATCGGGGGGGCTGCAGATACGCAGTATTTT
CDR3 protein: CASSILIGGAADTQYF

V gene: TRBV5-1
J gene: TRBJ2-2
CDR3 length: 15
clone size: -
D gene: -
CDR3 DNA: TGCGCCAGCAGCCTGTCGGGGGATTTGGCCGGGGAGCTGTTTTTT
CDR3 protein: CASSLSGDLAGELFF

V gene: TRBV7-8
J gene: TRBJ1-2
CDR3 length: 13
clone size: once
D gene: -
CDR3 DNA: TGTGCCAGCAGCCCGGGAGGCCAGGGGGGCTACACCTTC
CDR3 protein: CASSPGGQGGYTF

V gene: TRBV7-2
J gene: TRBJ2-7
CDR3 length: 15
clone size: -
D gene: -
CDR3 DNA: TGTGCCAGCAGCTTAGCGATAGGCAGTGTCTACGAGCAGTACTTC
CDR3 protein: CASSLAIGSVYEQYF

V gene: TRBV6-6
J gene: TRBJ1-4
CDR3 length: 13
clone size: -
D gene: TRBD1
CDR3 DNA: TGTGCCAGCAAGGACAGGGGCAATGAAAAACTGTTTTTT
CDR3 protein: CASKDRGNEKLFF

V gene: TRBV7-6
J gene: TRBJ1-4
CDR3 length: 14
clone size: -
D gene: -
CDR3 DNA: TGTGCCAGCAGCTTAGCGGAGGCTAATGAAAAACTGTTTTTT
CDR3 protein: CASSLAEANEKLFF

V gene: TRBV29-1
J gene: TRBJ1-1
CDR3 length: 12
clone size: -
D gene: -
CDR3 DNA: TGCAGCGTTGAAGTGGGCTACTCGGAAGCTTTCTTT
CDR3 protein: CSVEVGYSEAFF

V gene: TRBV9
J gene: TRBJ1-4
CDR3 length: 14
clone size: few
D gene: TRBD1
CDR3 DNA: TGTGCCAGCAGCTCGACAGGGACTAATGAAAAACTGTTTTTT
CDR3 protein: CASSSTGTNEKLFF

V gene: TRBV6-6
J gene: TRBJ2-5
CDR3 length: 14
clone size: -
D gene: -
CDR3 DNA: TGTGCCAGCAGTAAAGCCGAGGCCGGGGAGACCCAGTACTTC
CDR3 protein: CASSKAEAGETQYF

V gene: TRBV7-3
J gene: TRBJ1-1
CDR3 length: 13
clone size: -
D gene: -
CDR3 DNA: TGTGCCAGCAGCACTAACAAGAACACTGAAGCTTTCTTT
CDR3 protein: CASSTNKNTEAFF

V gene: TRBV18
J gene: TRBJ1-5
CDR3 length: 17
clone size: once
D gene: -
CDR3 DNA: TGTGCCAGCTCACCAAGGCCGGGAGGGGTGAGCAATCAGCCCCAGCATTTT
CDR3 protein: CASSPRPGGVSNQPQHF

V gene: TRBV14
J gene: TRBJ2-7
CDR3 length: 15
clone size: -
D gene: -
CDR3 DNA: TGTGCCAGCAGCCAACAAACAGGCTCGTCCTACGAGCAGTACTTC
CDR3 protein: CASSQQTGSSYEQYF

V gene: TRBV6-5
J gene: TRBJ1-1
CDR3 length: 13
clone size: -
D gene: -
CDR3 DNA: TGTGCCAGCATTAATGCCGCGGACACTGAAGCTTTCTTT
CDR3 protein: CASINAADTEAFF

V gene: TRBV11-2
J gene: TRBJ1-1
CDR3 length: 14
clone size: -
D gene: -
CDR3 DNA: TGTGCCAGCAGCCCCGGACAGATCTACACTGAAGCTTTCTTT
CDR3 protein: CASSPGQIYTEAFF

V gene: TRBV7-9
J gene: TRBJ2-5
CDR3 length: 15
clone size: -
D gene: -
CDR3 DNA: TGTGCCAGCAGCTTAGGATGGCTCGTTCAAGAGACCCAGTACTTC
CDR3 protein: CASSLGWLVQETQYF

V gene: TRBV19
J gene: TRBJ2-1
CDR3 length: 13
clone size: -
D gene: -
CDR3 DNA: TGTGCCAGTAGTATCTCAGGGTACAATGAGCAGTTCTTC
CDR3 protein: CASSISGYNEQFF

V gene: TRBV5-4
J gene: TRBJ1-2
CDR3 length: 14
clone size: -
D gene: -
CDR3 DNA: TGTGCCAGCAATACTCATCGGGGCGACTATGGCTACACCTTC
CDR3 protein: CASNTHRGDYGYTF

V gene: TRBV5-4
J gene: TRBJ2-1
CDR3 length: 15
clone size: -
D gene: TRBD2
CDR3 DNA: TGTGCCAGCAGATCTAGCGGGGGGGCCTTCTATGAGCAGTTCTTC
CDR3 protein: CASRSSGGAFYEQFF

V gene: TRBV7-2
J gene: TRBJ2-7
CDR3 length: 15
clone size: -
D gene: TRBD2
CDR3 DNA: TGTGCCAGCAGCGCTCTAGCGGGGAGCTCCTACGAGCAGTACTTC
CDR3 protein: CASSALAGSSYEQYF

V gene: TRBV5-1
J gene: TRBJ2-7
CDR3 length: 17
clone size: -
D gene: TRBD1
CDR3 DNA: TGCGCCAGCAGCTTAGGCCTGGGACAGGGCTTGATCGGCGAGCAGTACTTC
CDR3 protein: CASSLGLGQGLIGEQYF

V gene: TRBV5-4
J gene: TRBJ1-1
CDR3 length: 13
clone size: -
D gene: -
CDR3 DNA: TGTGCCAGCAGAGGACAACTGAACACTGAAGCTTTCTTT
CDR3 protein: CASRGQLNTEAFF

V gene: TRBV7-6
J gene: TRBJ2-2
CDR3 length: 15
clone size: once
D gene: TRBD1
CDR3 DNA: TGTGCCAGCAGCTTAGAACGACAGGGCGTCGGGGAGCTGTTTTTT
CDR3 protein: CASSLERQGVGELFF

V gene: TRBV7-9
J gene: TRBJ1-1
CDR3 length: 14
clone size: -
D gene: -
CDR3 DNA: TGCGCCAGCAGCCAAGGTCCAGCTAACACTGAAGCTTTCTTT
CDR3 protein: CASSQGPANTEAFF

V gene: TRBV7-8
J gene: TRBJ1-6
CDR3 length: 15
clone size: -
D gene: -
CDR3 DNA: TGTGCCAGCAGCTTAGCGGAGTTCTATAATTCACCCCTCCACTTT
CDR3 protein: CASSLAEFYNSPLHF

V gene: TRBV7-2
J gene: TRBJ2-7
CDR3 length: 15
clone size: -
D gene: -
CDR3 DNA: TGTGCCAGCAGCGAGGACTCGATGGGATCCTACGAGCAGTACTTC
CDR3 protein: CASSEDSMGSYEQYF

V gene: TRBV5-1
J gene: TRBJ2-2
CDR3 length: 15
clone size: -
D gene: TRBD2
CDR3 DNA: TGCGCCAGCAGCTTGCGGCTAGCGGGGGCCGGGGAGCTGTTTTTT
CDR3 protein: CASSLRLAGAGELFF

V gene: TRBV5-5
J gene: TRBJ2-7
CDR3 length: 11
clone size: -
D gene: -
CDR3 DNA: TGTGCCAGCAGCTTGGATGGCGAGCAGTACTTC
CDR3 protein: CASSLDGEQYF

V gene: TRBV9
J gene: TRBJ2-6
CDR3 length: 16
clone size: -
D gene: -
CDR3 DNA: TGTGCCAGCAGCGTAGTAGGAGGCTCTGGGGCCAACGTCCTGACTTTC
CDR3 protein: CASSVVGGSGANVLTF

V gene: TRBV6-4
J gene: TRBJ2-2
CDR3 length: 14
clone size: -
D gene: TRBD2
CDR3 DNA: TGTGCCAGCAGTGAAGCGGGGGGCACCGGGGAGCTGTTTTTT
CDR3 protein: CASSEAGGTGELFF

V gene: TRBV29-1
J gene: TRBJ2-3
CDR3 length: 13
clone size: -
D gene: -
CDR3 DNA: TGCAGCGCAAGGGACCCCGGCACAGATACGCAGTATTTT
CDR3 protein: CSARDPGTDTQYF